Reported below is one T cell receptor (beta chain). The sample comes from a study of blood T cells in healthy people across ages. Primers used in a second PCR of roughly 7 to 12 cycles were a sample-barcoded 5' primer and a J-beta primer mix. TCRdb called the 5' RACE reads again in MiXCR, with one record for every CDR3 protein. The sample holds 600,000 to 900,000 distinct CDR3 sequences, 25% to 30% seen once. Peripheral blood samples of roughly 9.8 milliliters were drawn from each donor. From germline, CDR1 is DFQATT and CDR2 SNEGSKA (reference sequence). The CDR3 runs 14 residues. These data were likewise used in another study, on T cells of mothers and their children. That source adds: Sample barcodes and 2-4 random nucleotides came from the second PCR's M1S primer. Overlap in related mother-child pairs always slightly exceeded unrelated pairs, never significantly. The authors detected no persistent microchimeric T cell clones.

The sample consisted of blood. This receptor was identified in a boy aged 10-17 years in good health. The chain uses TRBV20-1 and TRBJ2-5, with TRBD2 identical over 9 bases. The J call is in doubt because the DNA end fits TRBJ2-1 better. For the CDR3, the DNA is TGCAGTACGGATAGCGGGGGAGGGTACAATGAGCAGTTCTTC. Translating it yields CSTDSGGGYNEQFF.